This TCR beta chain was identified during a study of regulatory T cells in long-lasting Graves disease. This clonotype was seen many times. Its antigen is undetermined. The time point was: persistent/refractory GD, antithyroid drugs over 5 years with positive TRAb. The TCR library was made from RNA that had been extracted from PBMCs in TRIzol. Patient provenance is recorded as an endocrinology department in Xi'an, China. V trimming: 5 bases; J trimming: 9 bases; junction bases outside the gene matches: 12. The CDR3 has 16 residues. CDR1 and CDR2 from the germline V gene are MDHEN and SYDVKM. Findings of the study overall: Persistent patients shared about 3,000 public clonotypes among themselves. Newly diagnosed patients shared fewer, at more than 850. TRBV28, TRBJ1-2 and TRBJ2-5 emerged as the favored segments in persistent disease. Persistent Graves' patients showed reduced TCR diversity versus newly diagnosed patients.

Arm-PCR of CDR3 regions and iRepertoire HTBI primers were used to build TCR beta libraries. TCRdb fed the multiplex PCR reads into MiXCR, producing one record per CDR3 protein. The repertoire consists of fewer than 550,000 distinct CDR3 sequences, with 20% to 25% occurring once and the leading ten covering roughly 7.7%. Sequencing used peripheral blood mononuclear cells (PBMCs), obtained when the disease was refractory, from a patient treated with antithyroid drugs. The sequence was obtained from a female donor with Graves disease. V usage is TRBV28 and J usage is TRBJ1-6; TRBD1 matches 8 bases. This chain's CDR3 is CASSGGQGAFISPLHF. As DNA, the CDR3 is TGTGCCAGCAGTGGAGGACAGGGAGCCTTTATTTCACCCCTCCACTTT.